Each of the 24 T cell receptor beta chains below was sequenced from the same sample in a study of T cell responses to AZD1222 COVID-19 vaccine. Clones were sequenced by immunoSEQ multiplex PCR, and TCRdb holds only the in-frame ones, with some missing. The sample carries more than 75,000 clones, 83% recorded once. The sequencing used peripheral blood, collected 28 days after the second AZD1222 dose. These receptors all stem from an adult who received the AZD1222 COVID-19 vaccine.

The sample holds a few counts of this clone. The chain has TRBV7-3 and TRBJ2-3, with TRBD1 as a possible D gene (6 bases). Germline-derived CDR1 and CDR2 are SGHTA and FQGTGA. Trimming stripped 5 bases from V and 8 bases from J, with 11 bases between. The CDR3 loop spans 12 amino acids. CDR3: CASSLGGGTQYF. The CDR3 nucleotides read TGTGCCAGCAGCCTAGGGGGTGGTACGCAGTATTTT.

The chain recombines TRBV4-2 with TRBJ1-1, with D unresolved. Germline loops: CDR1 LGHNA, CDR2 YNFKEQ. The CDR3 totals 12 residues. V lost 3 bases and J 7 bases, leaving 9 bases between the germline ends. In DNA form, the CDR3 reads TGTGCCAGCAGCCAGGAGGCGGGTGAAGCTTTCTTT. It translates to CASSQEAGEAFF.

V and J are TRBV5-1 and TRBJ2-4; TRBD2 matches 11 bases. Germline CDR1 reads SGHRS; CDR2 reads YFSETQ. The CDR3 extends over 16 amino acids. V shed 0 bases and J 4 bases; nucleotides not matched to a gene: 3. The CDR3 reads CASSLELAGAKNIQYF. For the CDR3, the DNA is TGCGCCAGCAGCTTGGAACTAGCGGGAGCGAAAAACATTCAGTACTTC.

The chain is built from TRBV12-3 or TRBV12-4 and TRBJ2-7; a possible D gene is TRBD1 (5 bases). The CDR3 extends over 12 amino acids. Trimming stripped 6 bases from V and 3 bases from J, with 9 bases between. The CDR3 nucleotides read TGTGCCAGCAGACTTGACAGCTACGAGCAGTACTTC. Amino acids: CASRLDSYEQYF.

V usage is TRBV3-1 (or the pseudogene TRBV3-2) and J usage is TRBJ1-2; the D gene is possibly TRBD1 (5 bases). Trimming took off 4 bases at V and 8 bases at J, with 17 bases between the two ends. In germline, CDR1 is LGHDT, CDR2 YNNKEL (reference sequence). The CDR3 covers 14 residues. In DNA form, the CDR3 reads TGTGCCAGCAGCCCGATGGGGCAGTCGTACGGCTACACCTTC. Its translation is CASSPMGQSYGYTF.

This sequence joins TRBV11-2 and TRBJ2-7, with 9 bases identical to TRBD1. CDR1 and CDR2 from the germline V gene are SGHAT and FQNNGV. The CDR3 extends over 13 amino acids. V shed 4 bases and J 6 bases; nucleotides not matched to a gene: 4. CDR3: CASSSGQGTEQYF. The DNA of the CDR3 is TGTGCCAGCAGCTCGGGACAGGGTACCGAGCAGTACTTC.

In DNA form, the CDR3 reads TGCAGTGCTAGAGTGGGTTCGGGCTACACCTTC. It is translated as CSARVGSGYTF. V and J are TRBV20-1 and TRBJ1-2; D is ambiguous. Germline V lookup: CDR1 DFQATT, CDR2 SNEGSKA (reference sequence). Trimming stripped 1 base from V and 8 bases from J, with 8 bases between. This CDR3 is built from 11 residues.

V gene TRBV28 combines with J gene TRBJ1-2; TRBD1 aligns across 10 bases. CDR1 is MDHEN, CDR2 SYDVKM, per germline. After removal of 5 bases from V and 4 bases from J, the junction contained 7 bases not matched to a gene. The CDR3 covers 15 residues. This CDR3 reads CASSRQGARIYGYTF. The CDR3 DNA is TGTGCCAGCAGTAGACAGGGGGCGCGGATCTATGGCTACACCTTC.

J is TRBJ2-6 and V is TRBV5-4; either TRBD1 or TRBD2 may fit D (5 bases each). Germline CDR1 SGHNT, CDR2 YYREEE (reference sequence). The CDR3 consists of 15 residues. Trimming pared 0 bases from V and 4 bases from J, leaving 8 bases between. Written as DNA, the CDR3 is TGTGCCAGCAGCTTGGGGGGGACCGGGGCCAACGTCCTGACTTTC. Encoded protein: CASSLGGTGANVLTF.

The V gene is TRBV10-3, the J gene TRBJ1-2; maybe TRBD1 (5 bases). The V gene lost 2 bases and the J gene lost 2 bases, with 12 bases spanning the gap. Germline CDR1 is ENHRY and CDR2 is SYGVKD. The CDR3 has 15 residues. DNA of the CDR3: TGTGCCATCAGTGAGGTAACGGGGCAGAACTATGGCTACACCTTC. As protein: CAISEVTGQNYGYTF.

V usage is TRBV19 and J usage is TRBJ2-1, with 9 bases identical to TRBD1. J was trimmed by 10 bases and V by 7 bases; bases with no gene match: 14. Germline CDR1 reads LNHDA; CDR2 reads SQIVND (reference sequence). The CDR3 consists of 15 residues. CDR3 amino acids: CASTKGDRDTGEQFF. DNA of the CDR3: TGTGCCAGTACCAAGGGGGACAGGGATACTGGGGAGCAGTTCTTC.

The gene calls are TRBV7-2 and TRBJ2-7; no clear D. The CDR3 length is 15 residues. CDR1 and CDR2 from the germline V gene are SGHTA and FQGNSA. V was cut by 1 base and J by 6 bases, with 16 bases left in between. The CDR3: CASSLEGLPLGEQYF. CDR3 sequence (DNA): TGTGCCAGCAGCTTAGAGGGTCTCCCCCTCGGCGAGCAGTACTTC.

The V call is TRBV6-2 or TRBV6-3, the J call TRBJ2-1, with a possible D match to TRBD1 (5 bases). The CDR3 consists of 16 residues. V was pared by 2 bases and J by 5 bases, with 16 bases between. From germline, CDR1 is MNHEY and CDR2 SVGEGT. CDR3 in amino acids: CASSYGARVIHNEQFF. Written as DNA, the CDR3 is TGTGCCAGCAGTTACGGGGCCAGGGTAATACACAATGAGCAGTTCTTC.

This CDR3 reads CASSLTGTFPNTEAFF. The CDR3 DNA follows: TGTGCCAGCAGCTTAACAGGAACTTTCCCGAACACTGAAGCTTTCTTT. The gene calls are TRBV5-6 and TRBJ1-1, with D maybe TRBD1 (5 bases). Germline-derived CDR1 and CDR2 are SGHDT and YYEEEE. Deletions cut 2 bases from V and 1 base from J, with 15 bases between. The CDR3 has 16 amino acids.

The chain combines TRBV12-3 or TRBV12-4 with TRBJ1-3; D perhaps matches TRBD1 (6 bases). This CDR3 spans 13 amino acids. Trimming took 9 bases from V and 0 from J, leaving 9 bases between them. The CDR3 protein is CARQGNSGNTIYF. CDR3 bases: TGTGCCAGACAGGGAAACTCTGGAAACACCATATATTTT.

The J gene is TRBJ1-2, the V gene TRBV24-1; D gene ambiguous. The germline gives CDR1 KGHDR, CDR2 SFDVKD. This CDR3 comprises 12 residues. Trimming removed 0 bases at V and 3 bases at J, with 1 base between. CDR3 bases: TGTGCCACCAGTGATTTGCACTATGGCTACACCTTC. Its translation is CATSDLHYGYTF.

The V gene is TRBV6-6, the J gene TRBJ1-5; no clear D gene. V gave up 6 bases and J gave up 0 bases, with 12 bases separating them. CDR1 and CDR2 (germline): MNHNY, SVGAGI (reference sequence). The CDR3 covers 15 residues. Written as DNA, the CDR3 is TGTGCCAGCAGGGGCCAAGGGAATAGCAATCAGCCCCAGCATTTT. Amino acid sequence: CASRGQGNSNQPQHF.

This chain uses TRBV19 with TRBJ1-5; 9 bases fit TRBD1. CDR1 is LNHDA, CDR2 SQIVND, per germline (reference sequence). The CDR3 runs to 16 residues. Unmatched junction bases numbered 11, after V lost 7 bases and J lost 4 bases. As DNA, the CDR3 is TGTGCCAGTACCCCTGAGGGACAGGGAGCGAATCAGCCCCAGCATTTT. This sequence encodes CASTPEGQGANQPQHF.

The gene calls are TRBV19 and TRBJ1-5, with D perhaps matching TRBD1 (5 bases). CDR1 LNHDA and CDR2 SQIVND come from the germline V gene (reference sequence). This CDR3 spans 16 amino acids. V was pared by 3 bases and J by 0 bases, with 12 bases between. The CDR3 sequence is CASSIGQPNSNQPQHF. CDR3 DNA: TGTGCCAGTAGTATTGGACAACCAAATAGCAATCAGCCCCAGCATTTT.

The chain uses TRBV29-1 and TRBJ1-6; D unclear. Per germline, CDR1 SQVTM and CDR2 ANQGSEA. The CDR3 is made up of 11 amino acids. V lost 2 bases, J lost 17 bases, and 13 bases lay in between. CDR3 DNA: TGCAGCGTTGAAACCGAGGGCAGCATCCACTTT. It yields the protein CSVETEGSIHF.

V and J are TRBV7-3 and TRBJ1-6; TRBD1 matches at 7 bases. The germline V gene has CDR1 SGHTA and CDR2 FQGTGA. The CDR3 covers 14 residues. Trimming removed 5 bases from V and 14 bases from J; junction bases left unmatched: 12. CDR3 in amino acids: CASSEGQPGGTLHF. Here the CDR3 DNA reads TGTGCCAGCAGCGAGGGACAGCCCGGGGGGACCCTCCACTTT.

The CDR3 is CASSRGGGLIHNEQFF. In nucleotides, the CDR3 is TGTGCCAGCAGTCGGGGAGGGGGCCTTATCCACAATGAGCAGTTCTTC. This chain connects TRBV27 to TRBJ2-1; D could derive from TRBD1 or TRBD2 (7 bases each). Trimming shortened V by 5 bases and J by 5 bases, and 19 bases separated the two germline ends. The CDR3 extends over 16 amino acids. The germline V gene encodes CDR1 MNHEY and CDR2 SMNVEV (reference sequence).

This rearrangement joins TRBV28 to TRBJ2-2; TRBD1 is a possible D gene (5 bases). Germline V gene sequence: CDR1 MDHEN, CDR2 SYDVKM. The germline V and J ends were trimmed by 1 base and 4 bases, with 13 bases remaining between them. The CDR3 has 16 residues. In DNA, the CDR3 is TGTGCCAGCAGTTTATTCCGACAGACACGCACCGGGGAGCTGTTTTTT. It yields the protein CASSLFRQTRTGELFF.

The chain couples TRBV11-1 to TRBJ2-7; 7 bases map to TRBD1. The length of the CDR3 is 16 residues. The germline gives CDR1 SGHAT, CDR2 FQDESV (reference sequence). J gave up 2 bases and V 1 base, and 8 bases lay outside the gene matches. CDR3 residues: CASSLGQGGFPYEQYF. In DNA form, the CDR3 reads TGTGCCAGCAGCTTAGGACAGGGTGGTTTCCCCTACGAGCAGTACTTC.